The present TCR beta chain was sequenced within a study of blood T cell repertoires in COVID-19. Looking at the study overall: T cells, B-cell-depleted T cells, or PBMCs provided the cDNA or gDNA that served as material.

The CDR3 contains 14 residues. Authors' data handling: Using reference gene primer amplification, nucleated cell counts were estimated. Data came from immunoSEQ multiplex PCR; TCRdb stores just in-frame clones and leaves some out. The V and J calls and clone size are taken from that table; D and trimming were inferred from the DNA. This table holds over 350,000 clones, around 90% found once. The gene calls are TRBV21-1 and TRBJ2-1; the D call of TRBD1 is as the table states it, not checked on the DNA. TRBV21-1 is a pseudogene segment. Sequencing was done on a sample of PBMCs or T cells enriched from blood (not recorded which). This receptor was identified in a woman aged 18 to 35 with acute COVID-19. CDR3 bases: TGTGCCAGCAGCAAAGTTTTCCCCGGGACAGAGCAGTTCTTC. This codes for CASSKVFPGTEQFF.